This T cell receptor (beta chain) derives from a study of regulatory T cells in long-lasting Graves disease. Per germline, CDR1 LNHDA and CDR2 SQIVND (reference sequence). The V segment lost 6 bases and the J segment 2 bases; nucleotides outside the gene matches: 17. This CDR3 comprises 18 residues. Whole-study results and caveats: Segments TRBV28, TRBJ1-2 and TRBJ2-5 showed preferential usage in persistent disease.

This clonotype was recorded a few times. Antigen: not known. Time point denoted: newly diagnosed GD, antithyroid drugs for less than 3 months. Extracted RNA from PBMCs served as the source of the TCR library. To make TCR beta libraries, researchers used iRepertoire HTBI primers and Arm-PCR of CDR3 regions. One entry per CDR3 protein results from TCRdb running MiXCR on the multiplex PCR reads. The repertoire holds about 450,000 distinct CDR3 sequences, with less than 20% as singletons. The data were also submitted as part of a second study, on T cells in Graves' hyperthyroidism and ophthalmopathy. From that paper: Ophthalmopathy could be told apart from stable hyperthyroidism with a 13 V-J model.

V usage is TRBV19 and J usage is TRBJ2-5; the match to TRBD2 covers 8 bases. The sequence derives from a woman aged 30 to 39 with Graves disease. The source material was peripheral blood mononuclear cells (PBMCs), sampled at new diagnosis, from a patient treated with antithyroid drugs. As DNA, the CDR3 is TGTGCCAGTAGCTCCTCCCGACCACTAGCGGATTTTCAAGAGACCCAGTACTTC. Translating it yields CASSSSRPLADFQETQYF. Drawing the rest from reference TRBV19 and TRBJ2-5, the complete variable domain is DGGITQSPKYLFRKEGQNVTLSCEQNLNHDAMYWYRQDPGQGLRLIYYSQIVNDFQKGDIAEGYSVSREKKESFPLTVTSAQKNPTAFYLCASSSSRPLADFQETQYFGPGTRLLVL.